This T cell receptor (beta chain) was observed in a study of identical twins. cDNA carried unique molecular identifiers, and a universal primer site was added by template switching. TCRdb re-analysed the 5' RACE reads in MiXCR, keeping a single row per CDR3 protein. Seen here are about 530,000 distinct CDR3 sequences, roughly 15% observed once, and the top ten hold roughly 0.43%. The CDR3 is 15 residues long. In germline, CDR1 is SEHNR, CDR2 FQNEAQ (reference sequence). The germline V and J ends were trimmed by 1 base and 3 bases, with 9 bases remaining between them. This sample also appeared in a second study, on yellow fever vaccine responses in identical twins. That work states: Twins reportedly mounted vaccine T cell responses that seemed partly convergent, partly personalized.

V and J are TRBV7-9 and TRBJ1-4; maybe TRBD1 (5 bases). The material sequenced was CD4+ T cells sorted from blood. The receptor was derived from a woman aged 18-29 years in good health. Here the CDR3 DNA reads TGTGCCAGCAGCTTAGACCAGGGACCTAATGAAAAACTGTTTTTT. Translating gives CASSLDQGPNEKLFF.